This T cell receptor beta chain was captured by sequencing in a study of CD8 T cell repertoires and HIV-1 epitope variants. Across the study: Equal numbers of autologous T cell-negative cells presented antigen to enriched T cells.

Regarding the study as a whole: This assay reports beta chains of antigen-expanded cells, not T cell function.

Assay: immunoSEQ multiplex PCR; the TCRdb copy retains only in-frame clones and omits some. Among 5,000 or so clones listed, 65% to 75% were seen once. CDR3 size: 12 residues. V lost 1 base to trimming and J lost 5 bases, with 8 bases between them. Looked up from germline, CDR1 is GTSNPN and CDR2 is SVGIG (reference sequence). This clone was seen a few times. Its specificity is not known. Sequencing was done on a sample of cultured CD8+ T cells derived from PBMCs. V gene TRBV30 combines with J gene TRBJ1-1, with D possibly matching TRBD1 (6 bases). The TCR originated in a male donor with HIV. The CDR3 DNA follows: TGTGCCTGGAGTGCACAGGGAACTGAAGCTTTCTTT. Protein: CAWSAQGTEAFF.